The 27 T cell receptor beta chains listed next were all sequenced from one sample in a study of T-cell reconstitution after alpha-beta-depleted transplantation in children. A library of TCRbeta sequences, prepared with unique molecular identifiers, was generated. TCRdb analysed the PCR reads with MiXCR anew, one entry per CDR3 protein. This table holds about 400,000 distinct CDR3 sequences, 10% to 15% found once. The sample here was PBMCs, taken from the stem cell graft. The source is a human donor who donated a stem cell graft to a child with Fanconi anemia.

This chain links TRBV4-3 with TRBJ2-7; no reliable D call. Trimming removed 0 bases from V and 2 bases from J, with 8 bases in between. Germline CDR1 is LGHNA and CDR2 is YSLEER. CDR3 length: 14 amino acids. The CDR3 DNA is TGCGCCAGCAGCCAAGATTACCGTCCCTACGAGCAGTACTTC. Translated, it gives CASSQDYRPYEQYF.

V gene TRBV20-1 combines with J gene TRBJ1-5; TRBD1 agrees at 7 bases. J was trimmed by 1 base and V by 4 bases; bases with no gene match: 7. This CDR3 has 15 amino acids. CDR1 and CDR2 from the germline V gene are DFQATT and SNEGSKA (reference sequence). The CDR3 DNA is TGCAGTGCTACGCAGGGGGGGGGAAGCAATCAGCCCCAGCATTTT. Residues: CSATQGGGSNQPQHF.

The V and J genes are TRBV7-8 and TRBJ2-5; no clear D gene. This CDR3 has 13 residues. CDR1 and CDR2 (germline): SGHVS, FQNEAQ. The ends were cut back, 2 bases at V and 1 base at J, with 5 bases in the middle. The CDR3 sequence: CASSLFSQETQYF. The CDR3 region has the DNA TGTGCCAGCAGCTTATTTAGCCAAGAGACCCAGTACTTC.

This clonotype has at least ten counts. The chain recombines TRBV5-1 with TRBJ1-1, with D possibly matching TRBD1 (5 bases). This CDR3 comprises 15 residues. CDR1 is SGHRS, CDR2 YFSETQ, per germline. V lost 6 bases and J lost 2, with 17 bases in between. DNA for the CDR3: TGCGCCAGCACCCACGACGGACACCCCAACACTGAAGCTTTCTTT. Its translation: CASTHDGHPNTEAFF.

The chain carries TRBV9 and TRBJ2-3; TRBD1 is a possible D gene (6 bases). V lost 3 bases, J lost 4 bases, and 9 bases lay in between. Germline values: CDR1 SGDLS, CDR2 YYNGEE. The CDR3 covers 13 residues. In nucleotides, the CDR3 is TGTGCCAGCAGCGCCACAGGGTCAGATACGCAGTATTTT. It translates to CASSATGSDTQYF. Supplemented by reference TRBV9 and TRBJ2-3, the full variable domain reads DSGVTQTPKHLITATGQRVTLRCSPRSGDLSVYWYQQSLDQGLQFLIQYYNGEERAKGNILERFSAQQFPDLHSELNLSSLELGDSALYFCASSATGSDTQYFGPGTRLTVL.

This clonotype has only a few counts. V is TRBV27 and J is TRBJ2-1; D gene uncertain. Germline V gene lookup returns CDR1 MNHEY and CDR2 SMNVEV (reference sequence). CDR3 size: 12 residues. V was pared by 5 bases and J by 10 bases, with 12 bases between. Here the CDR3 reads CASSPLLGEQFF. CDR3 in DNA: TGTGCCAGCAGTCCTCTCTTGGGGGAGCAGTTCTTC.

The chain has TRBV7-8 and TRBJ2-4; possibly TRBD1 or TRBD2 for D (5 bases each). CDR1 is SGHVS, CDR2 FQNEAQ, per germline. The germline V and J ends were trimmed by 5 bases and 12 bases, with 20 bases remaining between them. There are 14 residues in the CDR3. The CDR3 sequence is CASSVRDGQGTQYF. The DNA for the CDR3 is TGTGCCAGCAGCGTTCGGGACGGCCAAGGCACTCAGTACTTC.

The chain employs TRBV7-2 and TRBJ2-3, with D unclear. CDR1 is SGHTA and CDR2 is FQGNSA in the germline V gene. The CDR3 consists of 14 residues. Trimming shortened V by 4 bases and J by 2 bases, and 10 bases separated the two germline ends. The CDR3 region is CASSYGIHTDTQYF. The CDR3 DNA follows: TGTGCCAGCAGCTACGGAATTCACACAGATACGCAGTATTTT.

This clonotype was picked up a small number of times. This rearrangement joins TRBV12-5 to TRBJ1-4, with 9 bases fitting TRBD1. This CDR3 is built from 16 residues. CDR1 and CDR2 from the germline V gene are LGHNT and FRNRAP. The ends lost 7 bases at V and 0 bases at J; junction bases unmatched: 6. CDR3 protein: CASARTGGATNEKLFF. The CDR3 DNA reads TGTGCTAGTGCCCGAACAGGGGGCGCAACTAATGAAAAACTGTTTTTT.

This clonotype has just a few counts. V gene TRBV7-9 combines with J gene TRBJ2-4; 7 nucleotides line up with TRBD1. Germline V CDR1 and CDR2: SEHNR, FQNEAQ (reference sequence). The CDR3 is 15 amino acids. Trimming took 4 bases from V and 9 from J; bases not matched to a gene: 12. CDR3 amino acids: CASSSDGTAAGIQYF. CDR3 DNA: TGTGCCAGCAGCTCGGACGGGACAGCCGCGGGCATTCAGTACTTC.

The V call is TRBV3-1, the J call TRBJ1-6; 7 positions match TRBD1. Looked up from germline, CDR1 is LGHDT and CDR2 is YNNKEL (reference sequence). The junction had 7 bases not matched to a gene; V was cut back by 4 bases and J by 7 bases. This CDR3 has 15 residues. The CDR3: CASSPRTGANSPLHF. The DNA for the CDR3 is TGTGCCAGCAGCCCCCGGACAGGCGCAAATTCACCCCTCCACTTT.

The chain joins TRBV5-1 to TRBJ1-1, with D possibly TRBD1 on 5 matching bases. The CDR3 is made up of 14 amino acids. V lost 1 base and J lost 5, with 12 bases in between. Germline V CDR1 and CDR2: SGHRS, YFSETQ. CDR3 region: CASSLQGPLTEAFF. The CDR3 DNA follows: TGCGCCAGCAGCTTGCAGGGACCTTTAACTGAAGCTTTCTTT.

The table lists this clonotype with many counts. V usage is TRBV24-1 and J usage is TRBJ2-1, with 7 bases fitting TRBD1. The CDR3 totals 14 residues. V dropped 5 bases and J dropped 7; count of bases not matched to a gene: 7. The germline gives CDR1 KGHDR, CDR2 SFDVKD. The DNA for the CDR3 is TGTGCCACCAGTGGAGAGGGGGCTAAGAATGAGCAGTTCTTC. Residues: CATSGEGAKNEQFF.

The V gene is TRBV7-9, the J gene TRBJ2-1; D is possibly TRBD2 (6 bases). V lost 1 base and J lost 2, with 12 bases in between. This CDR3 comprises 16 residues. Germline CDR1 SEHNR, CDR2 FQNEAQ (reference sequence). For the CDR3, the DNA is TGTGCCAGCAGCTTAGGGGCGGGACCAACCTACAATGAGCAGTTCTTC. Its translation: CASSLGAGPTYNEQFF. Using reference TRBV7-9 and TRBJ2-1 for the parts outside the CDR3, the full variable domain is DTGVSQNPRHKITKRGQNVTFRCDPISEHNRLYWYRQTLGQGPEFLTYFQNEAQLEKSRLLSDRFSAERPKGSFSTLEIQRTEQGDSAMYLCASSLGAGPTYNEQFFGPGTRLTVL.

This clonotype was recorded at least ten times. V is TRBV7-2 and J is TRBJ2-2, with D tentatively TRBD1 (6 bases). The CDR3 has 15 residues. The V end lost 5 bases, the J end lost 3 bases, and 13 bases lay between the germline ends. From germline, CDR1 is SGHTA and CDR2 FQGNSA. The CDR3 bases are TGTGCCAGCAGCCGGGGCAGGGGACACACCGGGGAGCTGTTTTTT. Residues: CASSRGRGHTGELFF.

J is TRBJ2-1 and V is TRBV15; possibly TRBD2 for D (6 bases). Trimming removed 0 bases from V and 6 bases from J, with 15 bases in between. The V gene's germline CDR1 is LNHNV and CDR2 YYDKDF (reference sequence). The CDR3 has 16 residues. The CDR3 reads CATSRELASVGNEQFF. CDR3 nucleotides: TGTGCCACCAGCAGAGAGCTAGCGTCGGTTGGCAATGAGCAGTTCTTC.

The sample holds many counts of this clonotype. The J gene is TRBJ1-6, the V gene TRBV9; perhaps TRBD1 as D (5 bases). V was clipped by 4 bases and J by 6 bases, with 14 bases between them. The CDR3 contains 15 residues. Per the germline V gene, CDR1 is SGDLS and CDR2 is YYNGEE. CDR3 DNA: TGTGCCAGCAGCATGGGCAGGGAGGGTAATTCACCCCTCCACTTT. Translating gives CASSMGREGNSPLHF.

The CDR3 loop is CAISDGQLAFF. The CDR3 DNA sequence: TGTGCCATCAGTGATGGGCAATTGGCTTTCTTT. The rearrangement uses TRBV10-3 and TRBJ1-1; D gene unclear. Germline V lookup: CDR1 ENHRY, CDR2 SYGVKD. V lost 3 bases and J 11 bases, leaving 10 bases between the germline ends. The CDR3 spans 11 residues.

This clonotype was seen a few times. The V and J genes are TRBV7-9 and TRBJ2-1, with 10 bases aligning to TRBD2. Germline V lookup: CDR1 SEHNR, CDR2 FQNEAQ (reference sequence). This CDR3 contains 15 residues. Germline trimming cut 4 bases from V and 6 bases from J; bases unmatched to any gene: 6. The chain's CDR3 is CASSWGLAPSNEQFF. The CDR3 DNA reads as TGTGCCAGCAGCTGGGGACTAGCGCCTTCCAATGAGCAGTTCTTC.

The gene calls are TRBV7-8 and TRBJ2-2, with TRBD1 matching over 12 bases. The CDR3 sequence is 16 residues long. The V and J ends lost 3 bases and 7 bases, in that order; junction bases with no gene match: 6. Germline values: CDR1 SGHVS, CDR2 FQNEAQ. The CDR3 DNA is TGTGCCAGCAGCTTTTCTCGGGACAGGGGGCTCGGGGAGCTGTTTTTT. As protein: CASSFSRDRGLGELFF. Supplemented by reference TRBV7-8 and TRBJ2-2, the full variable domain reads GAGVSQSPRYKVAKRGQDVALRCDPISGHVSLFWYQQALGQGPEFLTYFQNEAQLDKSGLPSDRFFAERPEGSVSTLKIQRTQQEDSAVYLCASSFSRDRGLGELFFGEGSRLTVL.

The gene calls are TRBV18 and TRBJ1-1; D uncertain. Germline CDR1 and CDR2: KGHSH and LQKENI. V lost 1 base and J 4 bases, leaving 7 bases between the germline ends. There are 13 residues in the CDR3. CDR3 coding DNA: TGTGCCAGCTCACCACAGGCGGCCACTGAAGCTTTCTTT. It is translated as CASSPQAATEAFF.

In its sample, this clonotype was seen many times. The CDR3 region has the DNA TGCGCCAGCCGAGGACGACGGATCTACGAGCAGTACGTC. This codes for CASRGRRIYEQYV. The J gene is TRBJ2-7, the V gene TRBV5-1; D ambiguous. Germline CDR1 SGHRS, CDR2 YFSETQ. CDR3 length: 13 residues. With 7 bases removed from V and 3 bases from J, the gap between germline ends came to 14 bases.

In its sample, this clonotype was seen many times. The DNA for the CDR3 is TGTGCCACCTCTGGGGCCAACGTCCTGACTTTC. Protein product: CATSGANVLTF. This chain links TRBV2 with TRBJ2-6; D is ambiguous. The CDR3 has 11 residues. V lost 10 bases and J 0 bases, leaving 1 base between the germline ends. Germline CDR1 is SNHLY and CDR2 is FYNNEI.

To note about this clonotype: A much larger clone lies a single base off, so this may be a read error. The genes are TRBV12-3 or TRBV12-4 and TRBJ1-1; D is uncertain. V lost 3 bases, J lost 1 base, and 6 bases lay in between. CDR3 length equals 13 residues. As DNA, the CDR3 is TGTGCCAGCAGTTTCTTAAAGAACACTGAAGCTTTCTTT. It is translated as CASSFLKNTEAFF.

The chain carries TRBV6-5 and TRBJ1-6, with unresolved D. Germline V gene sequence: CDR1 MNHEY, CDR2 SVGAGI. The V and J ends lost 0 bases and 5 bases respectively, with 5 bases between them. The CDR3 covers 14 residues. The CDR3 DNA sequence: TGTGCCAGCAGTTACTCGGCAGATAATTCACCCCTCCACTTT. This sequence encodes CASSYSADNSPLHF.

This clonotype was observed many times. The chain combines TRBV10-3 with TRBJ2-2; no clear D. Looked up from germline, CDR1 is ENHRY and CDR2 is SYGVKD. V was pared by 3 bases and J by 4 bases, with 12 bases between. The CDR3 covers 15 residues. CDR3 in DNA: TGTGCCATCAGTGATACAGTCCGCGGCACCGGGGAGCTGTTTTTT. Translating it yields CAISDTVRGTGELFF.

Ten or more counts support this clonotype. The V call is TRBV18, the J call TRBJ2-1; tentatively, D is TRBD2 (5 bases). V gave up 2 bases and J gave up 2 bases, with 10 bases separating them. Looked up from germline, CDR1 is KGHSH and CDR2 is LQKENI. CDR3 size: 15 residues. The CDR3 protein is CASSPARLPYNEQFF. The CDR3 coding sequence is TGTGCCAGCTCACCAGCCAGACTACCCTACAATGAGCAGTTCTTC.